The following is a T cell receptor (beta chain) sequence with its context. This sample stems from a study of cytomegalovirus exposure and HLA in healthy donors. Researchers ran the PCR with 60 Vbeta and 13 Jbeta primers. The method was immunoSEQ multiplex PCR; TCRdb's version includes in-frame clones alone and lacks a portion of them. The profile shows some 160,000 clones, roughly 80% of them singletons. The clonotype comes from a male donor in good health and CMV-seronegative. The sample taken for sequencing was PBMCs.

CDR3 amino acids: CASSFELANTGELFF. The CDR3 nucleotides read TGTGCCAGCAGTTTCGAACTAGCAAACACCGGGGAGCTGTTTTTT. This rearrangement joins TRBV28 to TRBJ2-2; TRBD2 is a possible D gene (6 bases). In germline, CDR1 is MDHEN, CDR2 SYDVKM. The CDR3 runs 15 residues. Trimming took off 3 bases at V and 2 bases at J, with 10 bases between the two ends.